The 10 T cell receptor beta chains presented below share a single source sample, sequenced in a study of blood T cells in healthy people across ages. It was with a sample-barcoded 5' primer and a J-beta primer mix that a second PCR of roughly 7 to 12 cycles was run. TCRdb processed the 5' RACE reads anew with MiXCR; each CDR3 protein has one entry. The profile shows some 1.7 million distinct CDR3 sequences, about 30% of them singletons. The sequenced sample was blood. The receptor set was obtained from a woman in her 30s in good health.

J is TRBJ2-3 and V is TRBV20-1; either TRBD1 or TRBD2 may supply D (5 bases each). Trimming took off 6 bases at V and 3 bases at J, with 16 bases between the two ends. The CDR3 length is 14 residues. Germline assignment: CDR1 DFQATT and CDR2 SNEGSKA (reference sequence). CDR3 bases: TGCAGTGCCAGGGACGGTGAGGGGACAGATACGCAGTATTTT. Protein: CSARDGEGTDTQYF.

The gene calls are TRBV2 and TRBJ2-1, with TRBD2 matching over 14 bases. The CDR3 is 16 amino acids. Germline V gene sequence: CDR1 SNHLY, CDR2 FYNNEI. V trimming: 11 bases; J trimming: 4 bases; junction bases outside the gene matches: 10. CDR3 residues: CADRLAGGPVYNEQFF. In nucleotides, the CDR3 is TGTGCCGACCGACTAGCGGGGGGGCCTGTTTACAATGAGCAGTTCTTC.

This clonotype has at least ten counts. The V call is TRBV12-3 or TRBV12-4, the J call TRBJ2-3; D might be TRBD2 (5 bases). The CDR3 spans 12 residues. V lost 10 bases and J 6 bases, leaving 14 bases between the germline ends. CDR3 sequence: CATGGGGDTQYF. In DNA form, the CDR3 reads TGTGCCACCGGAGGAGGCGGGGATACGCAGTATTTT.

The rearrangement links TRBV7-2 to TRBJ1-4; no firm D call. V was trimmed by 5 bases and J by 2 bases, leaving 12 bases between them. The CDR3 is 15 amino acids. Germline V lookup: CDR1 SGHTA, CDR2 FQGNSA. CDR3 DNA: TGTGCCAGCAGCCAGAAGTGGAGGACTAATGAAAAACTGTTTTTT. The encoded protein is CASSQKWRTNEKLFF.

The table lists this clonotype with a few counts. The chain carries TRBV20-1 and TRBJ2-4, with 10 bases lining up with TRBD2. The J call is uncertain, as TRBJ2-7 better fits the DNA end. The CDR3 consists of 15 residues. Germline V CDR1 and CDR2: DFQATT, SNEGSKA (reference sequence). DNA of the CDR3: TGCAGTGCTAGAGACCCTGGACTAGCGGAGGACGAGCAGTACTTC. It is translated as CSARDPGLAEDEQYF.

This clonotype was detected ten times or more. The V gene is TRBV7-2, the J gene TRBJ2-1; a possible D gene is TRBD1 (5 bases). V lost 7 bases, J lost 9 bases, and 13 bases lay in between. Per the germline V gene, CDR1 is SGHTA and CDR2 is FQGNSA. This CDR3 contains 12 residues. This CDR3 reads CASTTFQGEQFF. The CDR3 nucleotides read TGTGCCAGCACCACATTTCAGGGTGAGCAGTTCTTC.

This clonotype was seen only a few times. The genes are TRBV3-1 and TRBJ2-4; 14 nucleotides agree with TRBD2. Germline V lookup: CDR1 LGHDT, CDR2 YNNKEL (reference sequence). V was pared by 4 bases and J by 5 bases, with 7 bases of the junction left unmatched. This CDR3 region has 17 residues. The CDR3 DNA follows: TGTGCCAGCAGCCCAGGACTAGCGGGGGGTCTGCAAAACATTCAGTACTTC. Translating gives CASSPGLAGGLQNIQYF.

CDR3 region: CASSQVEGQGGYGYTF. CDR3 nucleotides: TGTGCCAGCAGCCAAGTTGAAGGACAGGGCGGGTATGGCTACACCTTC. The genes are TRBV4-2 and TRBJ1-2; TRBD1 aligns across 8 bases. CDR3 length: 16 residues. CDR1 and CDR2 (germline): LGHNA, YNFKEQ. Trimming removed 1 base from V and 5 bases from J; junction bases left unmatched: 9.

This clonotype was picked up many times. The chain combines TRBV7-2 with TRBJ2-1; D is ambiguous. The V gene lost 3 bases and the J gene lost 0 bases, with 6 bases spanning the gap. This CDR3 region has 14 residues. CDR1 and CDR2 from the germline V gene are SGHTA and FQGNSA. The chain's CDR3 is CASSLVSSYNEQFF. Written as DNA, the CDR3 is TGTGCCAGCAGCTTGGTGAGCTCCTACAATGAGCAGTTCTTC.

DNA of the CDR3: TGTGCCAGTAGTACGAGAGCAGGTTATGAGCAGTTCTTC. It yields the protein CASSTRAGYEQFF. The chain links TRBV19 to TRBJ2-1, with no clear D. The length of the CDR3 is 13 residues. V was shortened by 4 bases and J by 8 bases, with 12 bases between the two germline ends. CDR1 LNHDA and CDR2 SQIVND come from the germline V gene (reference sequence).